This T cell receptor (beta chain) was recorded in a study of graft-versus-host responses after intestinal transplantation. At the level of the study: Transplants given to recipients were multivisceral, liver-intestinal, or isolated intestinal. All recipients were given anti-thymocyte globulin induction, and tacrolimus and steroids were then administered for roughly three years. Findings of the study overall: High graft-versus-host to host-versus-graft T cell clonal ratios marked allografts of patients with graft-donor macrochimerism. Recipient marrow showed GvH clones, some seen first in ileum or blood.

Notes on this clone: The antigen is unknown.

The data were produced by immunoSEQ multiplex PCR, yet TCRdb's version contains in-frame clones alone and is incomplete. Of 30,000 to 40,000 clones listed, about 93% are singletons. Germline V gene lookup returns CDR1 MNHEY and CDR2 SMNVEV (reference sequence). The CDR3 is 16 residues long. V shed 3 bases, J shed 8 bases, and the junction held 8 bases outside the gene matches. The receptor was isolated from a human donor who was the organ donor for an intestinal transplant. The rearrangement joins TRBV27 to TRBJ2-2, with 11 bases matching TRBD2. The sample consisted of unstimulated CD8+ T cells sorted from spleen or lymph node cells, taken before transplant. CDR3: CASSFGLAGGGGELFF. DNA of the CDR3: TGTGCCAGCAGTTTTGGGCTAGCGGGAGGTGGGGGGGAGCTGTTTTTT.